The 26 T cell receptor beta chains given below trace back to one sample, sequenced in a study of control samples from healthy donors and cancer patients. The method was immunoSEQ multiplex PCR; TCRdb's version includes in-frame clones alone and lacks a portion of them. The table lists about 120,000 clones, 85% to 95% of them singletons. Material: PBMCs. The receptor set was obtained from an elderly man with head and neck cancer.

The chain is built from TRBV29-1 and TRBJ2-3; D is uncertain. The germline gives CDR1 SQVTM, CDR2 ANQGSEA. CDR3 size: 12 residues. V shed 4 bases and J shed 4 bases, with 9 bases lying between them. The CDR3 here is CSVGTSADTQYF. CDR3 DNA: TGCAGCGTTGGGACCTCCGCAGATACGCAGTATTTT.

This chain uses TRBV19 with TRBJ1-1; a possible D gene is TRBD1 (5 bases). CDR3 length: 13 residues. V was clipped by 8 bases and J by 5 bases, with 15 bases between them. Germline V gene sequence: CDR1 LNHDA, CDR2 SQIVND (reference sequence). The CDR3 sequence: CASSDWGWTEAFF. The CDR3 DNA reads as TGTGCCAGTTCAGATTGGGGGTGGACTGAAGCTTTCTTT.

The V gene is TRBV6-5, the J gene TRBJ1-1; D possibly corresponds to TRBD1 (5 bases). The germline V gene encodes CDR1 MNHEY and CDR2 SVGAGI. Trimming pared 8 bases from V and 0 bases from J, leaving 10 bases between. The CDR3 loop spans 13 amino acids. CDR3 bases: TGTGCCAGCGGGGGGGAGGTGAACACTGAAGCTTTCTTT. Translation gives CASGGEVNTEAFF.

The rearrangement joins TRBV10-3 to TRBJ1-1; D is unresolved. CDR3 length: 14 amino acids. CDR1 is ENHRY and CDR2 is SYGVKD in the germline V gene. V lost 3 bases to trimming and J lost 9 bases, with 17 bases between them. CDR3 DNA: TGTGCCATCAGTGAAAGGGATGATAGGAAAAAAGCTTTCTTT. It yields the protein CAISERDDRKKAFF.

The V gene is TRBV29-1, the J gene TRBJ2-2; 11 nucleotides match TRBD2. The V gene end was trimmed by 4 bases and the J gene end by 4 bases; junction bases not matched to a gene: 5. This CDR3 comprises 15 residues. Germline values: CDR1 SQVTM, CDR2 ANQGSEA. CDR3 sequence (DNA): TGCAGCGTTGTAGCGGGAGGGCCGGGCACCGGGGAGCTGTTTTTT. Translated: CSVVAGGPGTGELFF.

The V and J genes are TRBV7-2 and TRBJ2-2, with 8 bases lining up with TRBD2. The CDR3 has 16 residues. The V segment lost 6 bases and the J segment 6 bases; nucleotides outside the gene matches: 12. The V gene's germline CDR1 is SGHTA and CDR2 FQGNSA. CDR3 amino acids: CASRSLGGGTAGELFF. For the CDR3, the DNA is TGTGCCAGCAGGTCACTGGGCGGGGGGACGGCCGGGGAGCTGTTTTTT.

J is TRBJ1-1 and V is TRBV4-1; D call uncertain. There are 14 residues in the CDR3. Per the germline V gene, CDR1 is MGHRA and CDR2 is YSYEKL. Trimming pared 0 bases from V and 1 base from J, leaving 6 bases between. The CDR3 loop is CASSQDYGNTEAFF. CDR3 coding DNA: TGCGCCAGCAGCCAAGACTATGGGAACACTGAAGCTTTCTTT.

The V call is TRBV29-1, the J call TRBJ2-5; 13 nucleotides agree with TRBD2. CDR1 and CDR2 (germline): SQVTM, ANQGSEA. V shed 4 bases and J 4 bases; nucleotides not matched to a gene: 12. The CDR3 runs to 17 residues. This CDR3 reads CSVVGGTSGNEGETQYF. CDR3 coding DNA: TGCAGCGTTGTGGGGGGGACTAGCGGGAATGAGGGAGAGACCCAGTACTTC.

J is TRBJ1-3 and V is TRBV18; D call uncertain. CDR1 and CDR2 (germline): KGHSH, LQKENI. This CDR3 has 14 amino acids. V was shortened by 3 bases and J by 2 bases, with 8 bases between the two germline ends. Written as DNA, the CDR3 is TGTGCCAGCTCACCGACGACGGCTGGAAACACCATATATTTT. Its protein product is CASSPTTAGNTIYF.

V is TRBV5-6 and J is TRBJ1-5; the D gene is possibly TRBD1 (6 bases). CDR1 is SGHDT, CDR2 YYEEEE, per germline. The CDR3 is made up of 13 amino acids. V lost 0 bases and J 11 bases, leaving 12 bases between the germline ends. This CDR3 is CASSLEGVEAQHF. CDR3 DNA sequence: TGTGCCAGCAGCTTGGAGGGGGTCGAGGCCCAGCATTTT.

V gene TRBV7-8 combines with J gene TRBJ1-5, with TRBD1 as a possible D gene (6 bases). From germline, CDR1 is SGHVS and CDR2 FQNEAQ. Trimming shortened V by 1 base and J by 2 bases, and 6 bases separated the two germline ends. The CDR3 covers 14 residues. The CDR3 DNA follows: TGTGCCAGCAGCTTAGGACAGGGCAATCAGCCCCAGCATTTT. Its protein product is CASSLGQGNQPQHF.

This rearrangement joins TRBV12-3 or TRBV12-4 to TRBJ2-7, with unresolved D. The CDR3 runs 13 residues. Trimming left V 5 bases short and J 2 bases short, with 10 bases between. The CDR3 spells CASSPYWAYEQYF. The CDR3 coding sequence is TGTGCCAGCAGTCCCTATTGGGCCTACGAGCAGTACTTC.

The V gene is TRBV6-5, the J gene TRBJ1-3, with 7 nucleotides matching TRBD1. The V segment lost 6 bases and the J segment 2 bases; nucleotides outside the gene matches: 4. This CDR3 has 14 amino acids. Germline CDR1 MNHEY, CDR2 SVGAGI. The CDR3 sequence is CASRTGTAGNTIYF. Written as DNA, the CDR3 is TGTGCCAGCAGAACAGGGACAGCTGGAAACACCATATATTTT.

The chain is built from TRBV5-1 and TRBJ2-7; 8 nucleotides match TRBD1. V lost 4 bases, J lost 5 bases, and 14 bases stayed unmatched. The CDR3 runs 16 residues. Germline V gene data show CDR1 as SGHRS and CDR2 as YFSETQ. CDR3 region: CASSPDRGNGWDEQYF. The CDR3 bases are TGCGCCAGCAGCCCCGACAGGGGCAATGGATGGGACGAGCAGTACTTC.

This sequence joins TRBV12-5 and TRBJ2-3; D gene ambiguous. Trimming pared 7 bases from V and 0 bases from J, leaving 17 bases between. The V gene's germline CDR1 is LGHNT and CDR2 FRNRAP. This CDR3 has 16 amino acids. This CDR3 reads CASALNLGVSTDTQYF. The DNA of the CDR3 is TGTGCTAGTGCCCTGAATCTTGGGGTGAGCACAGATACGCAGTATTTT.

The chain is built from TRBV11-2 and TRBJ1-4, with D possibly matching TRBD1 (6 bases). Germline CDR1 and CDR2: SGHAT and FQNNGV. CDR3 size: 19 residues. The germline V and J ends were trimmed by 1 base and 8 bases, with 26 bases remaining between them. The CDR3 coding sequence is TGTGCCAGCAGCTTAGGAACCGCGTGGGGGGGGCCGTACCCCGAAAAACTGTTTTTT. This codes for CASSLGTAWGGPYPEKLFF.

This sequence joins TRBV9 and TRBJ1-1, with TRBD1 identical over 12 bases. The CDR3 totals 15 residues. Germline values: CDR1 SGDLS, CDR2 YYNGEE. J was trimmed by 7 bases and V by 0 bases; bases with no gene match: 4. CDR3 amino acids: CASSVEGTGGSEAFF. As DNA, the CDR3 is TGTGCCAGCAGCGTAGAGGGGACAGGGGGCAGTGAAGCTTTCTTT.

The chain has TRBV18 and TRBJ2-5; the match to TRBD1 covers 7 bases. J was trimmed by 0 bases and V by 6 bases; bases with no gene match: 10. Germline V gives CDR1 KGHSH, CDR2 LQKENI. The CDR3 is 16 residues long. The CDR3 is CASSLSGTVYQETQYF. CDR3 nucleotides: TGTGCCAGCTCTCTCTCCGGGACAGTATACCAAGAGACCCAGTACTTC. The entire variable domain, with the rest obtained from reference TRBV18 and TRBJ2-5, is as follows: NAGVMQNPRHLVRRRGQEARLRCSPMKGHSHVYWYRQLPEEGLKFMVYLQKENIIDESGMPKERFSAEFPKEGPSILRIQQVVRGDSAAYFCASSLSGTVYQETQYFGPGTRLLVL.

V usage is TRBV6-1 and J usage is TRBJ1-5, with 10 nucleotides matching TRBD1. The CDR3 extends over 16 amino acids. V was clipped by 4 bases and J by 1 base; unmatched bases: 4. CDR1 and CDR2 from the germline V gene are MNHNS and SASEGT. CDR3 protein: CASSAGQGVSNQPQHF. Written as DNA, the CDR3 is TGTGCCAGCAGTGCAGGACAGGGGGTGAGCAATCAGCCCCAGCATTTT.

This chain links TRBV30 with TRBJ1-2; D not certain. V shed 1 base and J shed 4 bases, with 13 bases lying between them. The CDR3 contains 14 residues. CDR1 and CDR2 from the germline V gene are GTSNPN and SVGIG (reference sequence). The CDR3 DNA sequence: TGTGCCTGGAGTGGCGAGGGAGCCTTCTATGGCTACACCTTC. Encoded protein: CAWSGEGAFYGYTF.

The table lists this clone with a count of one. The genes are TRBV6-5 and TRBJ1-2, with a possible D match to TRBD1 (5 bases). CDR1 is MNHEY, CDR2 SVGAGI, per germline. The CDR3 has 15 amino acids. Trimming cost V 0 bases and J 0 bases, with 8 bases left between them. The CDR3 protein is CASSYSSGANYGYTF. In DNA, the CDR3 is TGTGCCAGCAGTTACTCATCGGGGGCTAACTATGGCTACACCTTC.

This sequence joins TRBV15 and TRBJ2-1; D may be TRBD2 (5 bases). V was cut by 0 bases and J by 6 bases, with 18 bases left in between. CDR3 length: 17 amino acids. Per germline, CDR1 LNHNV and CDR2 YYDKDF (reference sequence). This CDR3 reads CATSRDKRTGKRNEQFF. The DNA for the CDR3 is TGTGCCACCAGCAGAGATAAAAGAACGGGAAAGCGCAATGAGCAGTTCTTC.

The V and J genes are TRBV30 and TRBJ1-1; D remains unclear. The CDR3 contains 12 residues. Germline V gene lookup returns CDR1 GTSNPN and CDR2 SVGIG (reference sequence). The germline V and J ends were trimmed by 4 bases and 2 bases, with 8 bases remaining between them. The CDR3 region is CAWNGANTEAFF. The CDR3 nucleotides read TGTGCCTGGAATGGTGCTAACACTGAAGCTTTCTTT.

The V and J genes are TRBV7-9 and TRBJ2-1; weak D call: TRBD2 (5 bases). CDR3 size: 16 residues. Germline V gives CDR1 SEHNR, CDR2 FQNEAQ (reference sequence). V lost 1 base and J lost 6, with 16 bases in between. The CDR3 region has the DNA TGTGCCAGCAGCTTAGGGTTCGCCGCTGGGAGCAATGAGCAGTTCTTC. It is translated as CASSLGFAAGSNEQFF.

V is TRBV6-4 and J is TRBJ1-1; TRBD1 matches 8 bases. Germline V gene lookup returns CDR1 MRHNA and CDR2 SNTAGT. V gave up 6 bases and J gave up 1 base; unmatched junction bases: 4. The CDR3 runs to 14 residues. CDR3 nucleotides: TGTGCCAGCAGGGACAGGGCGGGGAACACTGAAGCTTTCTTT. Translation: CASRDRAGNTEAFF.

V usage is TRBV13 and J usage is TRBJ1-1; possible D gene TRBD1, 6 bases. There are 16 residues in the CDR3. Germline V gene data show CDR1 as PRHDT and CDR2 as FYEKMQ (reference sequence). V lost 5 bases to trimming and J lost 2 bases, with 18 bases between them. CDR3 sequence (DNA): TGTGCCAGCAGCCAAGATTGGGGGGCGAAAAACACTGAAGCTTTCTTT. It specifies CASSQDWGAKNTEAFF.